The clone carrying this TCR beta chain was counted between two and nine times. Its antigen remains unidentified. The record originates from a study of CD8 T cells in ankylosing spondylitis. Libraries of TCR beta came from quantitative 5'-RACE with molecular barcodes. In TCRdb, the 5' RACE reads were re-called with MiXCR into one record per CDR3 protein. The table lists under 150,000 distinct CDR3 sequences, over 9.5% of them singletons, with roughly 4.3% in the top ten. Germline V gene sequence: CDR1 SNHLY, CDR2 FYNNEI. V was shortened by 3 bases and J by 0 bases, with 8 bases between the two germline ends. The CDR3 sequence is 14 residues long. Study conclusions and caveats: Researchers reportedly found disease-linked clones significantly enriched in matched ankylosing spondylitis synovial fluid. With a CD8+ phenotype, disease-linked clones were relatively rare in peripheral blood. Roughly eight highly homologous variants formed a TCR beta motif that appeared characteristic of ankylosing spondylitis blood.

The clonotype comes from a female donor with ankylosing spondylitis or in good health (not recorded which). Sequenced: blood, either unsorted or a sorted T cell fraction (not recorded which). The J gene is TRBJ2-5, the V gene TRBV2; D is unresolved. CDR3 nucleotide sequence: TGTGCCAGCAGTGAGTACAGTAACCAAGAGACCCAGTACTTC. Its protein product is CASSEYSNQETQYF.